One T cell receptor beta chain is described in this entry. In the authors' workflow: It was from reference gene primer amplification that nucleated cell counts were estimated. The protocol was immunoSEQ multiplex PCR, while the TCRdb copy is restricted to in-frame clones and leaves out a portion. V, J and clone size are those of that table, while D and trimming were read from the DNA. The sample records tens of thousands of clones, 65% to 80% being singletons. The data stem from a study of blood T cell repertoires in COVID-19. The overall study: The study drew acute and convalescent COVID-19 samples from the United States, Italy and Spain. Sources were T cells, B-cell-depleted T cells, or PBMCs; the material itself was cDNA or gDNA.

CDR1 and CDR2 (germline): SNHLY, FYNNEI. The CDR3 consists of 15 residues. Unmatched junction bases numbered 12, after V lost 6 bases and J lost 10 bases. This TCR came from a man between 60 and 75 years old with acute or convalescent COVID-19. The sample taken for sequencing was peripheral blood. This chain uses TRBV2 with TRBJ2-5; 12 positions match TRBD2. Here the CDR3 reads CASRDRTSGKGDQYF. The CDR3 DNA reads TGTGCCAGCAGAGATCGGACTAGCGGGAAAGGGGACCAGTACTTC.